These 17 T cell receptor beta chains share one sample of origin, sequenced in a study of blood T cell repertoires in COVID-19. Libraries were prepared by immunoSEQ multiplex PCR; TCRdb keeps only in-frame clonotypes and omits some of them. This table has around 180,000 clones, about 83% appearing once. The sample was peripheral blood. Receptors were obtained from a human donor in a cohort sampled during active COVID-19.

The CDR3 DNA follows: TGTGCCAGCAGTACAGGACAGGGGGCCTACGAGCAGTACTTC. It specifies CASSTGQGAYEQYF. The chain employs TRBV27 and TRBJ2-7; 10 bases align to TRBD1. The CDR3 sequence is 14 residues long. Per germline, CDR1 MNHEY and CDR2 SMNVEV (reference sequence). The J segment lost 2 bases and the V segment lost 5 bases, leaving 3 bases of the junction unmatched.

This chain links TRBV3-1 (or the pseudogene TRBV3-2) with TRBJ2-7; 8 bases are shared with TRBD2. Germline lookup yields CDR1 LGHDT and CDR2 YNNKEL (reference sequence). Germline trimming cut 4 bases from V and 0 bases from J; bases unmatched to any gene: 5. The CDR3 has 15 amino acids. In DNA, the CDR3 is TGTGCCAGCAGCCCCGGGCGGGGGGTCTCCTACGAGCAGTACTTC. It encodes CASSPGRGVSYEQYF.

V and J are TRBV28 and TRBJ2-4; D is ambiguous. The germline V gene encodes CDR1 MDHEN and CDR2 SYDVKM. V dropped 3 bases and J dropped 0 bases, with 6 bases sitting between them. The CDR3 is 14 residues long. The CDR3 bases are TGTGCCAGCAGTTTCAACATAGCCAAAAACATTCAGTACTTC. This sequence encodes CASSFNIAKNIQYF.

The chain's CDR3 is CASSELAGVSYNEQFF. The CDR3 coding sequence is TGTGCCAGCAGCGAGCTAGCGGGAGTTTCCTACAATGAGCAGTTCTTC. The rearrangement uses TRBV7-3 and TRBJ2-1; 10 bases match TRBD2. The CDR3 contains 16 residues. J lost 1 base, V lost 5 bases, and 5 bases had no gene match. CDR1 is SGHTA and CDR2 is FQGTGA in the germline V gene.

This clone has a single count. The chain joins TRBV5-6 to TRBJ1-2; TRBD1 aligns across 9 bases. The CDR3 is made up of 15 amino acids. V trimming: 5 bases; J trimming: 8 bases; junction bases outside the gene matches: 13. Per germline, CDR1 SGHDT and CDR2 YYEEEE. CDR3: CASREKDRGLGGYTF. The CDR3 DNA follows: TGTGCCAGCAGGGAGAAGGACAGGGGCTTAGGGGGCTACACCTTC.

The CDR3 sequence is CASSVFGTGGNEQFF. The CDR3 region has the DNA TGTGCCAGTAGTGTCTTCGGGACAGGGGGCAATGAGCAGTTCTTC. V is TRBV19 and J is TRBJ2-1, with 11 bases identical to TRBD1. J was trimmed by 6 bases and V by 5 bases; bases with no gene match: 6. The germline CDR1 and CDR2 sequences are LNHDA and SQIVND (reference sequence). The CDR3 consists of 15 residues.

The rearrangement uses TRBV4-3 and TRBJ1-1; weak D call: TRBD1 (6 bases). V shed 8 bases and J shed 0 bases, with 10 bases lying between them. The CDR3 runs 13 residues. Germline V lookup: CDR1 LGHNA, CDR2 YSLEER. CDR3 coding DNA: TGCGCCAGCGGGTGGACAGTGAACACTGAAGCTTTCTTT. Encoded protein: CASGWTVNTEAFF.

This chain joins TRBV14 and TRBJ2-3; D remains ambiguous. V lost 7 bases, J lost 0 bases, and 8 bases lay in between. The CDR3 spans 13 residues. CDR1 SGHDN and CDR2 FVKESK come from the germline V gene. CDR3 DNA sequence: TGTGCCAGCACCGTCGGTAGCACAGATACGCAGTATTTT. Residues: CASTVGSTDTQYF.

The CDR3 DNA reads as TGTGCCATCAGCCCAGCTGGAAACACCATATATTTT. It codes for CAISPAGNTIYF. This chain uses TRBV10-3 with TRBJ1-3; no firm D call. The V gene's germline CDR1 is ENHRY and CDR2 SYGVKD. This CDR3 comprises 12 residues. The V end lost 6 bases, the J end lost 2 bases, and 5 bases lay between the germline ends.

This clone showed up just once. The CDR3 is CASSHPGQGHYEQYF. CDR3 nucleotides: TGTGCCAGCAGCCACCCGGGACAGGGTCACTACGAGCAGTACTTC. The genes are TRBV14 and TRBJ2-7, with 9 bases that match TRBD1. Germline assignment: CDR1 SGHDN and CDR2 FVKESK. The CDR3 extends over 15 amino acids. The V gene end was trimmed by 3 bases and the J gene end by 3 bases; junction bases not matched to a gene: 6.

Concerning this clone itself: Other DNA sequences within the sample encode an identical CDR3. The chain carries TRBV7-2 and TRBJ1-5; no reliable D call. CDR1 is SGHTA and CDR2 is FQGNSA in the germline V gene. This CDR3 region has 15 residues. V shed 0 bases and J shed 1 base, with 7 bases lying between them. In DNA, the CDR3 is TGTGCCAGCAGCTTAGCGCGGGGAAGCAATCAGCCCCAGCATTTT. Translating gives CASSLARGSNQPQHF.

The genes are TRBV14 and TRBJ2-7; 7 bases map to TRBD1. The CDR3 consists of 14 residues. The junction had 5 bases not matched to a gene; V was cut back by 4 bases and J by 2 bases. The V gene's germline CDR1 is SGHDN and CDR2 FVKESK. The CDR3 sequence is CASSPWTGTYEQYF. In DNA form, the CDR3 reads TGTGCCAGCAGCCCCTGGACAGGTACCTACGAGCAGTACTTC.

J is TRBJ2-6 and V is TRBV6-2 or TRBV6-3, with 10 bases fitting TRBD1. The V gene end was trimmed by 5 bases and the J gene end by 4 bases; junction bases not matched to a gene: 8. The CDR3 length is 17 residues. Germline CDR1 is MNHEY and CDR2 is SVGEGT. CDR3 sequence reads: CASSRDRGRLGANVLTF. CDR3 in DNA: TGTGCCAGCAGTCGCGACAGGGGGCGGTTGGGGGCCAACGTCCTGACTTTC.

This clone occurred a few times. The chain combines TRBV7-9 with TRBJ2-1, with TRBD1 identical over 8 bases. CDR3 length: 13 residues. Germline CDR1 SEHNR, CDR2 FQNEAQ (reference sequence). The V and J ends lost 4 bases and 5 bases, in that order; junction bases with no gene match: 1. In DNA form, the CDR3 reads TGTGCCAGCAGCTGGACAGGGCACAATGAGCAGTTCTTC. Translation: CASSWTGHNEQFF.

The chain joins TRBV5-6 to TRBJ2-7, with D possibly TRBD2 on 5 matching bases. Trimming took off 2 bases at V and 3 bases at J, with 15 bases between the two ends. The CDR3 is 15 amino acids. Looked up from germline, CDR1 is SGHDT and CDR2 is YYEEEE. The CDR3, as DNA: TGTGCCAGCAGCTTCTCTGCGAGCGGAATCTACGAGCAGTACTTC. Protein product: CASSFSASGIYEQYF.

The CDR3 DNA follows: TGTGCCAGCAGTGAACCTTTGACAGGGGACACTGAAGCTTTCTTT. Translated, it gives CASSEPLTGDTEAFF. V gene TRBV2 combines with J gene TRBJ1-1, with TRBD1 matching over 8 bases. Germline V gene data show CDR1 as SNHLY and CDR2 as FYNNEI. The CDR3 is made up of 15 amino acids. V lost 2 bases, J lost 3 bases, and 5 bases stayed unmatched.

Only a few counts were recorded for this clone. The chain combines TRBV7-2 with TRBJ2-7; perhaps TRBD2 as D (6 bases). Between the trimmed V and J ends, which lost 3 bases and 7 bases, there was a span of 13 bases. Looked up from germline, CDR1 is SGHTA and CDR2 is FQGNSA. The CDR3 is 13 residues long. The CDR3 DNA reads TGTGCCAGCAGCTTCCCGGACGGGAGAGAGCAGTACTTC. It encodes CASSFPDGREQYF. The full variable domain, with the rest looked up from reference TRBV7-2 and TRBJ2-7, is GAGVSQSPSNKVTEKGKDVELRCDPISGHTALYWYRQSLGQGLEFLIYFQGNSAPDKSGLPSDRFSAERTGGSVSTLTIQRTQQEDSAVYLCASSFPDGREQYFGPGTRLTVT.